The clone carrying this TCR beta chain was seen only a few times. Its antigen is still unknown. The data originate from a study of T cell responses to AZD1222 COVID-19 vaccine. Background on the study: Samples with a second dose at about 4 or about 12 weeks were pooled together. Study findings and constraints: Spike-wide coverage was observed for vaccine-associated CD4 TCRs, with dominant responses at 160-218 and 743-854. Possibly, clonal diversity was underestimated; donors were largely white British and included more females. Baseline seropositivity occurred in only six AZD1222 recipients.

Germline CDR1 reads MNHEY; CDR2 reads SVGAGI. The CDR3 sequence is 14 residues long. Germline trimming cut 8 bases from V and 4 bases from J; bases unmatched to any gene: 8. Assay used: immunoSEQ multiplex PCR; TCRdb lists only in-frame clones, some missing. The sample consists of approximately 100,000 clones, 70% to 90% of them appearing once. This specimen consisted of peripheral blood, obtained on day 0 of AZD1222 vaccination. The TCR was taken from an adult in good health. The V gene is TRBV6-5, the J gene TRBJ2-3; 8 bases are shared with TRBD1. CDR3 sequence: CASERAGGSDTQYF. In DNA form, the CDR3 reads TGTGCCAGCGAGAGGGCAGGGGGCTCAGATACGCAGTATTTT.